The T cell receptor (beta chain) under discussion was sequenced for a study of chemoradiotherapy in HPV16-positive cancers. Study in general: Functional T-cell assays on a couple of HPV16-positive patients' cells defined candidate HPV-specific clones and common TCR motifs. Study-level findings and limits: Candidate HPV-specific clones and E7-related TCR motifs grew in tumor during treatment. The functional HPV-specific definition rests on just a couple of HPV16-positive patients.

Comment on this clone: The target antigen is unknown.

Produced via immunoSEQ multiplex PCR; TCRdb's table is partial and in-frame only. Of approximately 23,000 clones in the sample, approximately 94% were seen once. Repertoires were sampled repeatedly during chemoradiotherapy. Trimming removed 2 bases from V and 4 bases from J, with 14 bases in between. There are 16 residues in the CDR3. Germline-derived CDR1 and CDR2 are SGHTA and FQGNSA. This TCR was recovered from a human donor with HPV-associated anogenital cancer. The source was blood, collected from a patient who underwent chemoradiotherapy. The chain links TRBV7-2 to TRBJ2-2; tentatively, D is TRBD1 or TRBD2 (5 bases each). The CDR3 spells CASSLLGRAGTGELFF. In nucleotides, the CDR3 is TGTGCCAGCAGCTTACTCGGCAGGGCGGGCACCGGGGAGCTGTTTTTT.